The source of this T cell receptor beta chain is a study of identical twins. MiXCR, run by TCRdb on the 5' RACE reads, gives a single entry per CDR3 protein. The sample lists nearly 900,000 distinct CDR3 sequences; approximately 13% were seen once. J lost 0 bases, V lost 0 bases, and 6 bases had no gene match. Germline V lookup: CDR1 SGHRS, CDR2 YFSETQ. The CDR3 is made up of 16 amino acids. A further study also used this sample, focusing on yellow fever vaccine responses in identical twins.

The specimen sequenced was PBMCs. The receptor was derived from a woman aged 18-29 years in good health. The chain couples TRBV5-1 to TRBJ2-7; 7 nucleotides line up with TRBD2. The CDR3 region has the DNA TGCGCCAGCAGCTTGGGGGCAGCGGGGACCTCCTACGAGCAGTACTTC. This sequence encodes CASSLGAAGTSYEQYF. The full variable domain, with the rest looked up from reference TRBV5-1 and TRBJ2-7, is KAGVTQTPRYLIKTRGQQVTLSCSPISGHRSVSWYQQTPGQGLQFLFEYFSETQRNKGNFPGRFSGRQFSNSRSEMNVSTLELGDSALYLCASSLGAAGTSYEQYFGPGTRLTVT.